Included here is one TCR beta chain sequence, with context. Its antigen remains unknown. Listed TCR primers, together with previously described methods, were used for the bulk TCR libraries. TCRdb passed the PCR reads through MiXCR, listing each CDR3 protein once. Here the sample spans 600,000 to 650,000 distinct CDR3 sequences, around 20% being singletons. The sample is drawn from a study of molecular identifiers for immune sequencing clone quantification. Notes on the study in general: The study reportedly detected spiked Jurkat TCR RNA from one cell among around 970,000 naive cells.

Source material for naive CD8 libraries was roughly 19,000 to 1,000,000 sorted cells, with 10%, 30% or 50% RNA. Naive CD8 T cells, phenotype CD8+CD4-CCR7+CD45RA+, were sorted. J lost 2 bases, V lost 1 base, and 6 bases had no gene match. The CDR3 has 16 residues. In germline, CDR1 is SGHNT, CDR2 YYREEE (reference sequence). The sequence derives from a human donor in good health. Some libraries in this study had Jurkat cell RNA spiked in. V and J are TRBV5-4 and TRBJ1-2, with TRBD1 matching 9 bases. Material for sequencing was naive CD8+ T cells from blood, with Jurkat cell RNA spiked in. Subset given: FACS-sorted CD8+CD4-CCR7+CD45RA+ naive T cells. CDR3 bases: TGTGCCAGCAGCTTGACGGGACAGGGCGTGAACTATGGCTACACCTTC. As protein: CASSLTGQGVNYGYTF.